These 11 T cell receptor beta chains came from one sample sequenced in a study of control samples from healthy donors and cancer patients. Some clones are missing from TCRdb's copy, which holds only in-frame ones; the method was immunoSEQ multiplex PCR. The table records around 26,000 clones, roughly four fifths of them present only once. Sequencing was performed on PBMCs. The receptors shown here come from a man aged 60 to 75 with colorectal cancer.

The V call is TRBV24-1, the J call TRBJ2-2, with D possibly matching TRBD1 (5 bases). This CDR3 comprises 16 residues. V dropped 5 bases and J dropped 2 bases, with 14 bases sitting between them. Germline CDR1 is KGHDR and CDR2 is SFDVKD. The CDR3 reads CATSVVGQPNTGELFF. In DNA, the CDR3 is TGTGCCACCAGTGTCGTAGGACAACCCAACACCGGGGAGCTGTTTTTT.

V usage is TRBV6-2 or TRBV6-3 and J usage is TRBJ1-1; no definite D call. This CDR3 spans 16 amino acids. Germline CDR1 reads MNHEY; CDR2 reads SVGEGT. Trimming took 0 bases from V and 5 from J, leaving 16 bases between them. The CDR3 loop reads CASSYSLAGHGTEAFF. CDR3 DNA sequence: TGTGCCAGCAGTTACTCTCTCGCGGGTCATGGGACTGAAGCTTTCTTT.

V gene TRBV2 combines with J gene TRBJ2-3; 12 nucleotides line up with TRBD2. CDR3 length equals 15 residues. Germline V lookup: CDR1 SNHLY, CDR2 FYNNEI. The junction had 7 bases not matched to a gene; V was cut back by 8 bases and J by 4 bases. The CDR3 bases are TGTGCCAGCGGCCCTAGCGGGGGGGCATCAGATACGCAGTATTTT. Protein product: CASGPSGGASDTQYF.

The chain is built from TRBV19 and TRBJ1-1; D is uncertain. This CDR3 comprises 14 residues. Trimming removed 6 bases at V and 0 bases at J, with 11 bases between. In germline, CDR1 is LNHDA, CDR2 SQIVND (reference sequence). CDR3 residues: CASRRPGLNTEAFF. In DNA, the CDR3 is TGTGCCAGTAGGCGCCCGGGTTTGAACACTGAAGCTTTCTTT.

The chain links TRBV2 to TRBJ1-1; no clear D gene. The V end was cut by 5 bases, the J end by 3 bases, with 13 bases between. CDR3 size: 14 residues. Germline V lookup: CDR1 SNHLY, CDR2 FYNNEI. Here the CDR3 DNA reads TGTGCCAGCAGTCCTTCTAGCCGATACACTGAAGCTTTCTTT. Protein sequence: CASSPSSRYTEAFF.

J is TRBJ1-1 and V is TRBV10-3; D ambiguous. V lost 3 bases to trimming and J lost 3 bases, with 5 bases between them. This CDR3 has 12 residues. Per germline, CDR1 ENHRY and CDR2 SYGVKD. The CDR3 DNA reads as TGTGCCATCAGTGAATATGACACTGAAGCTTTCTTT. It specifies CAISEYDTEAFF.

This sequence joins TRBV19 and TRBJ2-2, with D possibly TRBD1 on 5 matching bases. CDR1 LNHDA and CDR2 SQIVND come from the germline V gene (reference sequence). This CDR3 region has 16 residues. V lost 10 bases and J 6 bases, leaving 24 bases between the germline ends. The CDR3 region has the DNA TGTGCCACCTCATCACTCGGCAGGGAAAGAGCCGGGGAGCTGTTTTTT. Translating gives CATSSLGRERAGELFF.

This clone was found once. The chain has TRBV2 and TRBJ1-5, with 8 bases that match TRBD1. With V trimmed by 4 bases and J by 4 bases, 3 bases remained unmatched. Germline V gives CDR1 SNHLY, CDR2 FYNNEI. There are 14 residues in the CDR3. The chain's CDR3 is CASSGTGWNQPQHF. CDR3 DNA sequence: TGTGCCAGCAGTGGGACAGGGTGGAATCAGCCCCAGCATTTT. Based on the CDR3 plus reference TRBV2 and TRBJ1-5, the full variable domain is EPEVTQTPSHQVTQMGQEVILRCVPISNHLYFYWYRQILGQKVEFLVSFYNNEISEKSEIFDDQFSVERPDGSNFTLKIRSTKLEDSAMYFCASSGTGWNQPQHFGDGTRLSIL.

This clone was seen just once. The gene calls are TRBV2 and TRBJ2-1; 7 nucleotides align to TRBD1. Germline assignment: CDR1 SNHLY and CDR2 FYNNEI. The CDR3 spans 13 residues. The V segment lost 10 bases and the J segment 5 bases; nucleotides outside the gene matches: 8. Here the CDR3 reads CATTGQRNNEQFF. The CDR3 coding sequence is TGTGCCACTACGGGACAGAGAAACAATGAGCAGTTCTTC. Full variable domain (outside the CDR3, taken from reference TRBV2 and TRBJ2-1): EPEVTQTPSHQVTQMGQEVILRCVPISNHLYFYWYRQILGQKVEFLVSFYNNEISEKSEIFDDQFSVERPDGSNFTLKIRSTKLEDSAMYFCATTGQRNNEQFFGPGTRLTVL.

The V gene is TRBV19, the J gene TRBJ2-2, with TRBD2 as a possible D gene (5 bases). The germline V gene has CDR1 LNHDA and CDR2 SQIVND (reference sequence). Between the trimmed V and J ends, which lost 5 bases and 7 bases, there was a span of 11 bases. The CDR3 length is 13 residues. The CDR3 DNA reads as TGTGCCAGTAGTTTCGGGGTGGGCGGGGAGCTGTTTTTT. The encoded protein is CASSFGVGGELFF.

The chain recombines TRBV5-1 with TRBJ1-3; 7 bases fit TRBD1. V shed 4 bases and J 4 bases; nucleotides not matched to a gene: 11. The CDR3 is 16 amino acids. From germline, CDR1 is SGHRS and CDR2 YFSETQ. The CDR3, as DNA: TGCGCCAGCAGCCCGAAGGGACAGACGGGCGGAAACACCATATATTTT. Translation gives CASSPKGQTGGNTIYF.